A single sample gave rise to the 5 T cell receptor beta chains below, sequenced in a study of blood T cell repertoires in COVID-19. The repertoire was sequenced with immunoSEQ multiplex PCR; TCRdb's copy has only in-frame clones and lacks some. The table records 45,000 to 60,000 clones, more than 90% of them present only once. The sequencing input was peripheral blood. The receptors stem from a man aged 50 to 60 with acute or convalescent COVID-19.

The genes are TRBV9 and TRBJ2-7, with D possibly TRBD2 on 6 matching bases. The V gene lost 0 bases and the J gene lost 2 bases, with 9 bases spanning the gap. Looked up from germline, CDR1 is SGDLS and CDR2 is YYNGEE. This CDR3 contains 14 residues. The chain's CDR3 is CASSVGTGAYEQYF. Here the CDR3 DNA reads TGTGCCAGCAGCGTAGGAACGGGGGCCTACGAGCAGTACTTC.

J is TRBJ2-1 and V is TRBV5-4, with 10 bases lining up with TRBD1. The CDR3 loop spans 15 amino acids. In germline, CDR1 is SGHNT, CDR2 YYREEE (reference sequence). J gave up 4 bases and V 3 bases, and 4 bases lay outside the gene matches. In nucleotides, the CDR3 is TGTGCCAGCAGCTCTCCGGACAGGGGGTACAATGAGCAGTTCTTC. This sequence encodes CASSSPDRGYNEQFF.

This chain connects TRBV6-5 to TRBJ2-2, with D uncertain. This CDR3 comprises 13 residues. Trimming shortened V by 7 bases and J by 8 bases, and 14 bases separated the two germline ends. The germline V gene has CDR1 MNHEY and CDR2 SVGAGI. CDR3 DNA: TGTGCCAGCAACCGAGCTCCTTCTGGGGAGCTGTTTTTT. Its translation is CASNRAPSGELFF.

The chain carries TRBV24-1 and TRBJ1-2; 8 bases are a match to TRBD1. V shed 6 bases, J shed 7 bases, and the junction held 9 bases outside the gene matches. CDR1 and CDR2 (germline): KGHDR, SFDVKD. This CDR3 contains 14 residues. CDR3 residues: CATSSAGGRSGYTF. The CDR3 DNA reads as TGTGCCACCAGTAGCGCAGGGGGCAGGAGTGGCTACACCTTC.

The chain couples TRBV19 to TRBJ2-3, with 7 bases lining up with TRBD2. Germline V CDR1 and CDR2: LNHDA, SQIVND (reference sequence). This CDR3 is built from 16 residues. V trimming: 9 bases; J trimming: 0 bases; junction bases outside the gene matches: 12. Here the CDR3 DNA reads TGTGCCAGCCAGGGAGGGGACGCGGCTAGCACAGATACGCAGTATTTT. The encoded protein is CASQGGDAASTDTQYF.